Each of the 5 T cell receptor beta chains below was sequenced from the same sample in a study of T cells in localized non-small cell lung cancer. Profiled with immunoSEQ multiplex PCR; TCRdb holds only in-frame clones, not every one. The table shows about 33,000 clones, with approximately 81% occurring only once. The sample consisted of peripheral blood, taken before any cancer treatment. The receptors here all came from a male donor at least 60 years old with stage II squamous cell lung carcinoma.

The CDR3 protein is CASSQGLNNQPQHF. CDR3 DNA: TGTGCCAGCAGTCAGGGACTGAACAATCAGCCCCAGCATTTT. The rearrangement joins TRBV2 to TRBJ1-5; weak D call: TRBD1 (5 bases). CDR3 size: 14 residues. From germline, CDR1 is SNHLY and CDR2 FYNNEI. Deletions cut 5 bases from V and 3 bases from J, with 11 bases between.

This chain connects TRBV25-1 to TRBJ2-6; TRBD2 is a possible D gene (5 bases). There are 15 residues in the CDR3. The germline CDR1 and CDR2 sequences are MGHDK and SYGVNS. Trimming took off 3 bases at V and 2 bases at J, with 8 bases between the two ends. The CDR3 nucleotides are TGTGCCAGCAGTGACCCGGGGACTGGGGCCAACGTCCTGACTTTC. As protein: CASSDPGTGANVLTF.

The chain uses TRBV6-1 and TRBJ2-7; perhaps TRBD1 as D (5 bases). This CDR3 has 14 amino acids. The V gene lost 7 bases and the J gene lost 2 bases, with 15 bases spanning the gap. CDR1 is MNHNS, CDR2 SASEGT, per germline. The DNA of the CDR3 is TGTGCCAGCAAACAGACAGTCTTCGCCTACGAGCAGTACTTC. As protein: CASKQTVFAYEQYF.

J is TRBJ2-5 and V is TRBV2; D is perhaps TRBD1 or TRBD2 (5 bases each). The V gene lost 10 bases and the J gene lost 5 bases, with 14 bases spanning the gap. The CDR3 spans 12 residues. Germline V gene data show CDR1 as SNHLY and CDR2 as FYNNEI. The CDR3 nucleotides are TGTGCCACATCGGGGACGGGTGAGACCCAGTACTTC. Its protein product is CATSGTGETQYF.

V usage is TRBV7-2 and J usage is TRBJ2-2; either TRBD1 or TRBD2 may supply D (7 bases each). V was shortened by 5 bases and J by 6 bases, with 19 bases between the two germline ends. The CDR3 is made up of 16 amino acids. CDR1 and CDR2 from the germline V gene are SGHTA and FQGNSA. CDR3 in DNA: TGTGCCAGCAGCAAGGGGGCGGGAGTGAAGGCCGGGGAGCTGTTTTTT. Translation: CASSKGAGVKAGELFF.